The 18 T cell receptor beta chains reported below all come from one sample, sequenced in a study of early T cells in non-severe SARS-CoV-2 infection (dated by TCRdb to the early 2020s). Library generation was performed with 5' RACE. The run used a NextSeq 500. Starting from the raw public reads, TCRdb applied fastp trimming at Q25, assembled clones with MiXCR and retained in-frame beta chains. Rows with a matching CDR3 protein are joined into one entry that keeps the most common DNA and genes. The sample has about 71,000 distinct CDR3 sequences on record, roughly an eighth of them singletons. About 14% of the sample rests with the top ten. Sequencing was performed on whole blood. All receptors derive from an adult who was a healthcare worker with PCR-confirmed SARS-CoV-2 infection or an uninfected control (not recorded which).

This clonotype appeared many times. The chain employs TRBV7-3 and TRBJ1-6, with no clear D. The CDR3 is made up of 14 amino acids. Trimming took off 0 bases at V and 7 bases at J, with 7 bases between the two ends. Germline V gene lookup returns CDR1 SGHTA and CDR2 FQGTGA. The CDR3 is CASSLTGPNSPLHF. The CDR3 nucleotides read TGTGCCAGCAGCTTAACGGGTCCAAATTCACCCCTCCACTTT.

V and J are TRBV19 and TRBJ1-3, with 9 bases that match TRBD1. The V segment lost 3 bases and the J segment 7 bases; nucleotides outside the gene matches: 13. CDR1 is LNHDA, CDR2 SQIVND, per germline (reference sequence). CDR3 length equals 17 residues. The CDR3 sequence is CASSISLDRGMKNTIYF. The DNA of the CDR3 is TGTGCCAGTAGTATCTCACTCGACAGGGGGATGAAGAACACCATATATTTT.

This clonotype was seen many times. The chain is built from TRBV5-5 and TRBJ2-7, with D tentatively TRBD2 (5 bases). Germline V gene lookup returns CDR1 SGHKS and CDR2 YYEKEE (reference sequence). CDR3 size: 13 residues. V was trimmed by 2 bases and J by 11 bases, leaving 17 bases between them. CDR3 bases: TGTGCCAGCAGCTTCAGTAACCGAAATAGCGAGTACTTC. Translation gives CASSFSNRNSEYF.

This clonotype occurred a few times. The V call is TRBV11-2, the J call TRBJ2-3; 8 nucleotides align to TRBD1. The CDR3 has 15 amino acids. Germline V CDR1 and CDR2: SGHAT, FQNNGV. The V and J ends lost 3 bases and 6 bases, in that order; junction bases with no gene match: 8. The CDR3 nucleotides read TGTGCCAGCAGCTTCAGGGGGCTTTCATCGGATACGCAGTATTTT. Translated, it gives CASSFRGLSSDTQYF.

This chain links TRBV5-1 with TRBJ2-2, with a tentative D call TRBD1 (7 bases). Per the germline V gene, CDR1 is SGHRS and CDR2 is YFSETQ. CDR3 size: 16 residues. Trimming pared 0 bases from V and 6 bases from J, leaving 15 bases between. The CDR3 sequence: CASSLGPGGLPGELFF. CDR3 bases: TGCGCCAGCAGCTTGGGGCCAGGGGGACTGCCCGGGGAGCTGTTTTTT.

This clonotype was recorded at least ten times. V is TRBV7-9 and J is TRBJ2-7; 9 bases fit TRBD1. The V and J ends lost 5 bases and 7 bases, in that order; junction bases with no gene match: 15. Germline V lookup: CDR1 SEHNR, CDR2 FQNEAQ (reference sequence). The CDR3 is made up of 16 amino acids. CDR3 residues: CASSPGAGTGPREQYF. CDR3 DNA: TGTGCCAGCAGCCCAGGGGCCGGGACAGGGCCTCGAGAGCAGTACTTC.

This clonotype was detected only a few times. The genes are TRBV6-2 or TRBV6-3 and TRBJ1-1, with 8 bases aligning to TRBD1. The CDR3 consists of 14 residues. The germline V gene has CDR1 MNHEY and CDR2 SVGEGT. With 5 bases clipped from V and 3 bases from J, the junction kept 5 bases outside the gene matches. In nucleotides, the CDR3 is TGTGCCAGCAGTCATACGACAGGGGACACTGAAGCTTTCTTT. Amino acids: CASSHTTGDTEAFF.

This clonotype was recorded a few times. The V call is TRBV5-1, the J call TRBJ2-5; TRBD1 or TRBD2 may be the D gene (5 bases each). Per the germline V gene, CDR1 is SGHRS and CDR2 is YFSETQ. V shed 6 bases and J shed 5 bases, with 20 bases lying between them. The CDR3 covers 15 residues. The CDR3 region has the DNA TGCGCCAGCACTCCAACCGGGGCCCCAGCGGAGACCCAGTACTTC. Its protein product is CASTPTGAPAETQYF.

In its sample, this clonotype was seen a few times. The V and J genes are TRBV7-3 and TRBJ2-6, with D perhaps matching TRBD1 or TRBD2 (6 bases each). The CDR3 runs to 16 residues. CDR1 is SGHTA, CDR2 FQGTGA, per germline. Between the trimmed V and J ends, which lost 2 bases and 4 bases, there was a span of 12 bases. As DNA, the CDR3 is TGTGCCAGCAGCTTACGTTCGGGGGCCGGGGCCAACGTCCTGACTTTC. It codes for CASSLRSGAGANVLTF.

This clonotype was recorded a few times. This rearrangement joins TRBV28 to TRBJ2-3; D is possibly TRBD1 (5 bases). The germline V gene has CDR1 MDHEN and CDR2 SYDVKM. The V gene lost 6 bases and the J gene lost 2 bases, with 21 bases spanning the gap. CDR3 size: 17 residues. Written as DNA, the CDR3 is TGTGCCAGCAGACCGTCCGCAGGGAAAGGACCCACAGATACGCAGTATTTT. It translates to CASRPSAGKGPTDTQYF.

This clonotype showed up just a few times. CDR3 DNA: TGTGCCAGCAGCCCTCCAGACTACTCCTACGAGCAGTACTTC. Translation gives CASSPPDYSYEQYF. The J gene is TRBJ2-7, the V gene TRBV7-6, with D perhaps matching TRBD2 (5 bases). Per the germline V gene, CDR1 is SGHVS and CDR2 is FNYEAQ. This CDR3 has 14 amino acids. Trimming removed 5 bases at V and 0 bases at J, with 11 bases between.

The rearrangement uses TRBV29-1 and TRBJ2-2; no clear D gene. V lost 6 bases and J lost 3, with 17 bases in between. Germline CDR1 reads SQVTM; CDR2 reads ANQGSEA. This CDR3 comprises 15 residues. CDR3 amino acids: CSVRTRSVDTGELFF. The CDR3 DNA is TGCAGCGTCCGTACGCGCTCGGTGGACACCGGGGAGCTGTTTTTT.

This clonotype was picked up many times. The chain has TRBV7-3 and TRBJ1-1; tentatively, D is TRBD1 (5 bases). The CDR3 is made up of 13 amino acids. V gave up 5 bases and J gave up 5 bases, with 12 bases separating them. The germline gives CDR1 SGHTA, CDR2 FQGTGA. CDR3 sequence reads: CASSVGAGTEAFF. In DNA, the CDR3 is TGTGCCAGCAGCGTAGGGGCGGGGACTGAAGCTTTCTTT.

The CDR3 DNA follows: TGTGCCAGCAGCTTAAATCCAGGACGGGGCGCATTCTTT. This codes for CASSLNPGRGAFF. The genes are TRBV7-9 and TRBJ1-1; possible D gene TRBD1, 5 bases. Per the germline V gene, CDR1 is SEHNR and CDR2 is FQNEAQ (reference sequence). Deletions cut 2 bases from V and 14 bases from J, with 18 bases between. This CDR3 region has 13 residues.

This clonotype was observed a few times. V is TRBV2 and J is TRBJ1-6; 8 bases align to TRBD1. The germline V gene has CDR1 SNHLY and CDR2 FYNNEI. The CDR3 length is 15 residues. V dropped 5 bases and J dropped 6; count of bases not matched to a gene: 6. This CDR3 reads CASSLRTGINSPLHF. As DNA, the CDR3 is TGTGCCAGCAGTTTAAGGACAGGGATTAATTCACCCCTCCACTTT.

V usage is TRBV3-1 and J usage is TRBJ2-7, with D possibly called TRBD1 or TRBD2 (6 bases each). Trimming cost V 1 base and J 4 bases, with 20 bases left between them. Germline V lookup: CDR1 LGHDT, CDR2 YNNKEL (reference sequence). The CDR3 runs 17 residues. This chain's CDR3 is CASSQAAGGPRGYEQYF. The CDR3 region has the DNA TGTGCCAGCAGCCAAGCTGCCGGGGGCCCCCGCGGATACGAGCAGTACTTC.

In its sample, this clonotype was seen many times. The V call is TRBV29-1, the J call TRBJ1-5, with D perhaps matching TRBD1 (5 bases). This CDR3 contains 12 residues. Between the trimmed V and J ends, which lost 6 bases and 4 bases, there was a span of 10 bases. Germline-derived CDR1 and CDR2 are SQVTM and ANQGSEA. The CDR3 spells CSVGSGNQPQHF. CDR3 nucleotides: TGCAGCGTAGGGTCAGGGAATCAGCCCCAGCATTTT.

There are a few counts of this clonotype. The rearrangement uses TRBV10-1 and TRBJ2-7, with TRBD1 identical over 11 bases. Germline values: CDR1 WNHNN, CDR2 SYGVQD (reference sequence). V was pared by 7 bases and J by 3 bases, with 5 bases of the junction left unmatched. The CDR3 is made up of 14 amino acids. The CDR3 loop is CASTRGTGGYEQYF. In DNA, the CDR3 is TGCGCCAGCACGAGGGGGACAGGGGGCTACGAGCAGTACTTC.